These 23 T cell receptor beta chains were all obtained from the same sample, sequenced in a study of OX40 agonist ivuxolimab in advanced cancers. Repertoires were generated with immunoSEQ multiplex PCR, while TCRdb's copy carries only in-frame clones and drops some. In the table there are tens of thousands of clones, about 90% of which are singletons. The material was CD4+ or CD8+ T cells sorted from blood, obtained in a trial of the OX40 agonist ivuxolimab. These receptors were obtained from an adult with an advanced solid tumor such as melanoma, head and neck, liver or kidney cancer.

The gene calls are TRBV5-1 and TRBJ1-1; the D is unclear. V lost 2 bases, J lost 4 bases, and 12 bases lay in between. CDR1 and CDR2 (germline): SGHRS, YFSETQ. The CDR3 covers 14 residues. The CDR3 reads CASSFIPSSTEAFF. For the CDR3, the DNA is TGCGCCAGCAGCTTCATCCCCTCTTCCACTGAAGCTTTCTTT.

The chain joins TRBV9 to TRBJ2-3; D unclear. The CDR3 runs to 15 residues. Trimming stripped 0 bases from V and 1 base from J, with 9 bases between. Germline assignment: CDR1 SGDLS and CDR2 YYNGEE. DNA for the CDR3: TGTGCCAGCAGCGTAGCGGGTTCCCGCACAGATACGCAGTATTTT. Protein sequence: CASSVAGSRTDTQYF.

This clone has only one observation. The V gene is TRBV27, the J gene TRBJ2-4, with no clear D. Germline lookup yields CDR1 MNHEY and CDR2 SMNVEV (reference sequence). The CDR3 consists of 16 residues. Trimming pared 6 bases from V and 0 bases from J, leaving 15 bases between. CDR3 sequence (DNA): TGTGCCAGCAGCCCGGTCGGGTCCCTAGCCAAAAACATTCAGTACTTC. It yields the protein CASSPVGSLAKNIQYF.

This clone was seen once. The chain couples TRBV4-1 to TRBJ1-6; 7 nucleotides line up with TRBD1. Germline trimming cut 3 bases from V and 12 bases from J; bases unmatched to any gene: 14. Germline V gene data show CDR1 as MGHRA and CDR2 as YSYEKL. The CDR3 sequence is 16 residues long. The DNA of the CDR3 is TGCGCCAGCAGCCAGGCTTGGGACAGAGAGGTTGAACCCCTCCACTTT. The encoded protein is CASSQAWDREVEPLHF.

The rearrangement joins TRBV5-4 to TRBJ2-1, with D maybe TRBD1 (5 bases). Looked up from germline, CDR1 is SGHNT and CDR2 is YYREEE (reference sequence). The CDR3 runs to 14 residues. The germline V and J ends were trimmed by 4 bases and 10 bases, with 18 bases remaining between them. CDR3 nucleotide sequence: TGTGCCAGCAGCCCCGAAGGGGTTCGTCGAGAGCAGTTCTTC. Translating it yields CASSPEGVRREQFF. The full variable domain, rest sourced from reference TRBV5-4 and TRBJ2-1, is ETGVTQSPTHLIKTRGQQVTLRCSSQSGHNTVSWYQQALGQGPQFIFQYYREEENGRGNFPPRFSGLQFPNYSSELNVNALELDDSALYLCASSPEGVRREQFFGPGTRLTVL.

The CDR3 spells CASSSKTTSYNEQFF. DNA for the CDR3: TGTGCCAGCAGCAGTAAAACGACTAGCTACAATGAGCAGTTCTTC. J is TRBJ2-1 and V is TRBV6-5, with D perhaps matching TRBD2 (6 bases). Germline values: CDR1 MNHEY, CDR2 SVGAGI. This CDR3 contains 15 residues. Trimming took 6 bases from V and 3 from J, leaving 15 bases between them.

The chain carries TRBV6-1 and TRBJ1-5; no clear D. Trimming cost V 0 bases and J 1 base, with 10 bases left between them. CDR1 is MNHNS and CDR2 is SASEGT in the germline V gene. This CDR3 has 16 amino acids. DNA for the CDR3: TGTGCCAGCAGTGAAGCAACCCCCCCCAGCAATCAGCCCCAGCATTTT. Its protein is CASSEATPPSNQPQHF.

This chain joins TRBV19 and TRBJ1-2, with 8 nucleotides matching TRBD1. The CDR3 spans 12 residues. Germline-derived CDR1 and CDR2 are LNHDA and SQIVND (reference sequence). The junction had 10 bases not matched to a gene; V was cut back by 7 bases and J by 12 bases. The CDR3 spells CASKTRQGADTF. In DNA form, the CDR3 reads TGTGCCAGTAAAACTCGGCAGGGGGCAGACACCTTC.

This clone was counted once. V usage is TRBV11-2 and J usage is TRBJ2-2; possibly TRBD2 for D (5 bases). The V end lost 2 bases, the J end lost 3 bases, and 10 bases lay between the germline ends. Germline loops: CDR1 SGHAT, CDR2 FQNNGV. The CDR3 runs to 15 residues. The chain's CDR3 is CASSLSSGYTGELFF. The CDR3 nucleotides read TGTGCCAGCAGCTTATCCAGCGGATACACCGGGGAGCTGTTTTTT.

V is TRBV28 and J is TRBJ2-3, with TRBD2 identical over 11 bases. This CDR3 region has 16 residues. Trimming at V came to 5 bases and at J to 2 bases, leaving 6 bases not matched to a gene. Germline V gene data show CDR1 as MDHEN and CDR2 as SYDVKM. CDR3 bases: TGTGCCAGCAGTGGAGGACTAGCGGGCCTCACAGATACGCAGTATTTT. This sequence encodes CASSGGLAGLTDTQYF.

The rearrangement joins TRBV12-5 to TRBJ2-3, with 9 bases fitting TRBD2. The CDR3 covers 16 residues. V lost 1 base, J lost 4 bases, and 6 bases stayed unmatched. CDR1 and CDR2 from the germline V gene are LGHNT and FRNRAP. The CDR3 coding sequence is TGTGCTAGTGGTTTGGGGACTAGCGTGATTTCAGATACGCAGTATTTT. Encoded protein: CASGLGTSVISDTQYF.

The chain has TRBV28 and TRBJ2-7; D possibly corresponds to TRBD2 (6 bases). Trimming took off 5 bases at V and 2 bases at J, with 16 bases between the two ends. From germline, CDR1 is MDHEN and CDR2 SYDVKM. The CDR3 consists of 15 residues. This CDR3 is CASSPAGFGAYEQYF. CDR3 in DNA: TGTGCCAGCAGTCCCGCGGGATTTGGGGCCTACGAGCAGTACTTC.

The V gene is TRBV19, the J gene TRBJ1-1; 7 bases are a match to TRBD1. V shed 5 bases and J 0 bases; nucleotides not matched to a gene: 6. The CDR3 consists of 15 residues. Germline CDR1 LNHDA, CDR2 SQIVND (reference sequence). Here the CDR3 DNA reads TGTGCCAGTAGTCCCCGGGACAGAGTGAACACTGAAGCTTTCTTT. Translating gives CASSPRDRVNTEAFF.

The gene calls are TRBV7-9 and TRBJ2-2; possible D gene TRBD1, 6 bases. V was trimmed by 4 bases and J by 1 base, leaving 7 bases between them. The CDR3 spans 14 residues. Germline V gene lookup returns CDR1 SEHNR and CDR2 FQNEAQ (reference sequence). The CDR3 nucleotides read TGTGCCAGCAGCTCACAGGGGAACACCGGGGAGCTGTTTTTT. Its translation: CASSSQGNTGELFF. Variable domain in full (rest from reference TRBV7-9 and TRBJ2-2): DTGVSQNPRHKITKRGQNVTFRCDPISEHNRLYWYRQTLGQGPEFLTYFQNEAQLEKSRLLSDRFSAERPKGSFSTLEIQRTEQGDSAMYLCASSSQGNTGELFFGEGSRLTVL.

The V call is TRBV13, the J call TRBJ1-1; no clear D. CDR1 is PRHDT and CDR2 is FYEKMQ in the germline V gene (reference sequence). This CDR3 has 13 amino acids. Trimming left V 1 base short and J 5 bases short, with 8 bases between. The CDR3 coding sequence is TGTGCCAGCAGCTTAGCCCGTTTTACTGAAGCTTTCTTT. Translation: CASSLARFTEAFF. The full variable domain, in which reference TRBV13 and TRBJ1-1 provide the parts outside the CDR3, is AAGVIQSPRHLIKEKRETATLKCYPIPRHDTVYWYQQGPGQDPQFLISFYEKMQSDKGSIPDRFSAQQFSDYHSELNMSSLELGDSALYFCASSLARFTEAFFGQGTRLTVV.

V and J are TRBV6-5 and TRBJ1-1; D is perhaps TRBD1 (5 bases). Germline V gene data show CDR1 as MNHEY and CDR2 as SVGAGI. Trimming shortened V by 5 bases and J by 6 bases, and 10 bases separated the two germline ends. The CDR3 totals 12 residues. DNA for the CDR3: TGTGCCAGCAGTCCTCCAGGGTCTGAAGCTTTCTTT. It codes for CASSPPGSEAFF.

The chain links TRBV9 to TRBJ1-2; no firm D call. In germline, CDR1 is SGDLS, CDR2 YYNGEE. V was shortened by 4 bases and J by 4 bases, with 17 bases between the two germline ends. The CDR3 covers 15 residues. The CDR3 DNA is TGTGCCAGCAGCCCCACCGGGGAGGGATCCTATGGCTACACCTTC. This translates into CASSPTGEGSYGYTF. The whole variable domain, remainder taken from reference TRBV9 and TRBJ1-2, is DSGVTQTPKHLITATGQRVTLRCSPRSGDLSVYWYQQSLDQGLQFLIQYYNGEERAKGNILERFSAQQFPDLHSELNLSSLELGDSALYFCASSPTGEGSYGYTFGSGTRLTVV.

The rearrangement uses TRBV11-3 and TRBJ2-3; 9 nucleotides match TRBD2. CDR3 length equals 16 residues. Germline CDR1 SGHNT, CDR2 YENEEA. Unmatched junction bases numbered 10, after V lost 4 bases and J lost 5 bases. The CDR3 spells CASSSIAGVYGDTQYF. The DNA for the CDR3 is TGTGCCAGCAGCTCCATAGCGGGAGTGTATGGAGATACGCAGTATTTT.

V and J are TRBV19 and TRBJ2-7; maybe TRBD2 (5 bases). CDR1 and CDR2 from the germline V gene are LNHDA and SQIVND (reference sequence). Trimming stripped 4 bases from V and 2 bases from J, with 15 bases between. The CDR3 has 15 residues. CDR3 bases: TGTGCCAGTAGTACCGAGGGAATCCTACCCTACGAGCAGTACTTC. This encodes CASSTEGILPYEQYF.

The chain recombines TRBV10-1 with TRBJ2-5; D may be TRBD1 (6 bases). Judging by the DNA end, TRBJ2-7 fits better; the J call may be wrong. Germline V gene data show CDR1 as WNHNN and CDR2 as SYGVQD (reference sequence). This CDR3 has 16 amino acids. CDR3 loop: CASSESTGSGMNEQYF. In DNA form, the CDR3 reads TGCGCCAGCAGTGAGTCGACAGGTTCGGGGATGAACGAGCAGTACTTC.

The J gene is TRBJ1-5, the V gene TRBV2, with TRBD1 identical over 7 bases. V trimming: 3 bases; J trimming: 6 bases; junction bases outside the gene matches: 11. Germline CDR1 reads SNHLY; CDR2 reads FYNNEI. The length of the CDR3 is 16 residues. CDR3 nucleotides: TGTGCCAGCAGTGAGACGGGGACAGTTTTGCGTCAGCCCCAGCATTTT. It yields the protein CASSETGTVLRQPQHF.

V and J are TRBV4-1 and TRBJ1-2; D gene unclear. Germline CDR1 reads MGHRA; CDR2 reads YSYEKL. Trimming shortened V by 0 bases and J by 8 bases, and 13 bases separated the two germline ends. CDR3 length: 14 amino acids. The DNA of the CDR3 is TGCGCCAGCAGCCAAGATGCCGGCTTCGGAGGCTACACCTTC. It translates to CASSQDAGFGGYTF.

The rearrangement joins TRBV2 to TRBJ2-5; D is possibly TRBD1 or TRBD2 (5 bases each). Per the germline V gene, CDR1 is SNHLY and CDR2 is FYNNEI. This CDR3 is built from 15 residues. V dropped 6 bases and J dropped 5 bases, with 19 bases sitting between them. CDR3 nucleotides: TGTGCCAGCAGCAGGGAGAGTAGATATGGGGAGACCCAGTACTTC. Protein product: CASSRESRYGETQYF.